The following is a T cell receptor beta chain sequence with its context. What it binds is unknown. This sample was included in a study of T cells in Graves' hyperthyroidism and ophthalmopathy. The CDR3 regions of TCR beta were amplified from RNA transcripts. The primer set for the first-round RT-PCR of the TCR CDR3 was HTBI. TCRdb reanalysed the multiplex PCR reads using MiXCR and keeps one entry per CDR3 protein. The profile covers about 560,000 distinct CDR3 sequences, with about 14% appearing a single time and about 14% taken by the ten largest. A lack of ophthalmopathy progression within 18 months defined stable Graves' hyperthyroidism. Patients were aged 18 to 65, had disease duration under 2 months, and had newly diagnosed hyperthyroidism. V was shortened by 6 bases and J by 2 bases, with 11 bases between the two germline ends. The CDR3 is 14 amino acids. Findings and limits, study-wide: Within blood appeared most thyroid clonotypes that had expanded above 0.001.

The rearrangement links TRBV12-3 or TRBV12-4 to TRBJ1-5; D is unclear. This TCR was sampled from a woman aged 40-49 years with Graves' hyperthyroidism. The sequenced sample consisted of blood. Written as DNA, the CDR3 is TGTGCCAGCAGAGTCCGGTCGGGCAATCAGCCCCAGCATTTT. This sequence encodes CASRVRSGNQPQHF.